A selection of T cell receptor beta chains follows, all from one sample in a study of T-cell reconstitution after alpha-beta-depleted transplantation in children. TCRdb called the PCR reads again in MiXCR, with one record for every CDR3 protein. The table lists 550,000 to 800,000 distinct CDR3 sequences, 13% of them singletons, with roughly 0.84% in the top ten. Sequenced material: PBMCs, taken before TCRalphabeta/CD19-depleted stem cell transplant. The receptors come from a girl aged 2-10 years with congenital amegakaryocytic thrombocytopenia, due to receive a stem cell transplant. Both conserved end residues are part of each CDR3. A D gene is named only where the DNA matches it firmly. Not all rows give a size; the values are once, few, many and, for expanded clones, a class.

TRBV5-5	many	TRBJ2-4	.	TGTGCCAGCAGCTTGGCCATGCTAGCCAAAAACATTCAGTACTTC	CASSLAMLAKNIQYF
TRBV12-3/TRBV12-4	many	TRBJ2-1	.	TGTGCCAGCAGAGGAGGGACATCTGAGCAGTTCTTC	CASRGGTSEQFF
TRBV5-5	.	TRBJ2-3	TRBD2	TGTGCCAGCGGCGGGACTAGCGGGAGAAGCACAGATACGCAGTATTTT	CASGGTSGRSTDTQYF
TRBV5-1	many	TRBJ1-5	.	TGCGCCAGCAGCTTGTCGCCGGGGAACAATCAGCCCCAGCATTTT	CASSLSPGNNQPQHF
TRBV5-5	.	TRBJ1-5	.	TGTGCCAGCAGCTTGGCCCCCCCCGAAGGTAATCAGCCCCAGCATTTT	CASSLAPPEGNQPQHF
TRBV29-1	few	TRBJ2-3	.	TGCAGCGTTGAATGGGGAAATTTCGCAGATACGCAGTATTTT	CSVEWGNFADTQYF
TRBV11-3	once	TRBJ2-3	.	TGTGCCAGCAGCTCGCGGATCGGCGGGATGACAGATACGCAGTATTTT	CASSSRIGGMTDTQYF
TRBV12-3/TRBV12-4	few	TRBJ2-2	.	TGTGCCAGCAGTTCCCAGAGGGTCAGCGTAACCGGGGAGCTGTTTTTT	CASSSQRVSVTGELFF
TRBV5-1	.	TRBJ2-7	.	TGCGCCAGCAGCTTGGATGCGGGGTTCTCCTACGAGCAGTACTTC	CASSLDAGFSYEQYF
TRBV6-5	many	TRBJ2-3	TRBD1	TGTGCCAGCAGTTACGGGGGGACAGGAGATACGCAGTATTTT	CASSYGGTGDTQYF
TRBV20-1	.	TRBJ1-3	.	TGCAGTGCCCCTGCCGGGCTGGGAAACACCATATATTTT	CSAPAGLGNTIYF
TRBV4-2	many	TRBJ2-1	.	TGTGCCAGCAGCCAAAGGGGCCGGAGAACCTACAATGAGCAGTTCTTC	CASSQRGRRTYNEQFF
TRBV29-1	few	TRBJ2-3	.	TGCAGCGTTAGCTTCGGGGCTTCGGGCACAGATACGCAGTATTTT	CSVSFGASGTDTQYF
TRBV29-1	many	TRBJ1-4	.	TGCAGCGTTGGGGCGACTAATGAAAAACTGTTTTTT	CSVGATNEKLFF
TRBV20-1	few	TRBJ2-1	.	TGCAGTGCCCAAGCGCAGTCGGCTTATAATGAGCAGTTCTTC	CSAQAQSAYNEQFF
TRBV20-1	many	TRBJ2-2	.	TGCAGTGCTCCAAGGGGGTCGGTGACCGGGGAGCTGTTTTTT	CSAPRGSVTGELFF
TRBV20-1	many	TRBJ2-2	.	TGCAGTGCTAAAATTCGGTCCAACACCGGGGAGCTGTTTTTT	CSAKIRSNTGELFF
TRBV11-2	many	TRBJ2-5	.	TGTGCCAGCAGGGGACTCAGAAAACAAGAGACCCAGTACTTC	CASRGLRKQETQYF
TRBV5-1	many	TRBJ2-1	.	TGCGCCAGCCGGTCTACACTAGCATACAATGAGCAGTTCTTC	CASRSTLAYNEQFF
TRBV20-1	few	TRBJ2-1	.	TGCAGTGCCCCAATGGCGTATGAGCAGTTCTTC	CSAPMAYEQFF
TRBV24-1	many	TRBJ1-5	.	TGTGCCACCAGTGATGGGACGAGGAGTCAGCCCCAGCATTTT	CATSDGTRSQPQHF
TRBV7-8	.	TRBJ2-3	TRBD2	TGTGCCAGCAGCTTGTCGGCTAGCGGCTTCACAGATACGCAGTATTTT	CASSLSASGFTDTQYF
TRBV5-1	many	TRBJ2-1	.	TGCGCCAGCAGCTTCCTAGCCGTTAATGAGCAGTTCTTC	CASSFLAVNEQFF
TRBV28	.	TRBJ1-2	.	TGTGCCAGTAGACACATTCAGTGGGGCTACACCTTC	CASRHIQWGYTF
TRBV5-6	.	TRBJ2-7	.	TGTGCCAGCAGCTTGGATAGCGTCGTTTCCTACGAGCAGTACTTC	CASSLDSVVSYEQYF
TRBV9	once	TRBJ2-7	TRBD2	TGTGCCAGCAGCGTAGGTCTCGGGACTAGTTTCGACGAGCAGTACTTC	CASSVGLGTSFDEQYF
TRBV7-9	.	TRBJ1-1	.	TGTGCCAGCAGCTCTTTAGGAGGGGGAGAAGCTTTCTTT	CASSSLGGGEAFF
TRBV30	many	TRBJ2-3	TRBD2	TGTGCCCTCCCAGGAGCGGGAGCGGCAGATACGCAGTATTTT	CALPGAGAADTQYF
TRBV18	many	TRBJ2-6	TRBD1	TGTGCCAGCTCACCGACAGGGAAAACCTCTGGGGCCAACGTCCTGACTTTC	CASSPTGKTSGANVLTF
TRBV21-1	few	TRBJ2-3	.	TGTGCCAGCAGCCCACGGGATAGCGGGACTAGCACAGATACGCAGTATTTT	CASSPRDSGTSTDTQYF
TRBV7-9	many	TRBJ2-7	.	TGTGCCAGCTCCGGGGCGGACTACGAGCAGTACTTC	CASSGADYEQYF
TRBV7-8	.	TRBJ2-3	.	TGTGCCAGCAGCGACGCCCTCAGGGCAGATACGCAGTATTTT	CASSDALRADTQYF
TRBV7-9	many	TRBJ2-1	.	TGTGCCAGCAGCTTCGGGCTAGCCTCTAGCTATGAGCAGTTCTTC	CASSFGLASSYEQFF
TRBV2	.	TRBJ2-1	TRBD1	TGTGCCAGCAGTGATGCGGGACAGGCGTCGGAGCAGTTCTTC	CASSDAGQASEQFF
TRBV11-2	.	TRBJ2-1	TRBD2	TGTGCCAGCAGCCGCCGGACTAGCGGGAGCGGAGCTTACAATGAGCAGTTCTTC	CASSRRTSGSGAYNEQFF
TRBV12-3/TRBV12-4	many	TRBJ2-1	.	TGTGCCAGCACCACGGGACAACACTACAATGAGCAGTTCTTC	CASTTGQHYNEQFF
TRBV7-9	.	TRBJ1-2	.	TGTGCCGGCAGCTTATATCTCGGTGGCTACACCTTC	CAGSLYLGGYTF
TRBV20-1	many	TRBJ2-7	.	TGCAGTGCTAGACCATTCAGGGAATCCTACGAGCAGTACTTC	CSARPFRESYEQYF
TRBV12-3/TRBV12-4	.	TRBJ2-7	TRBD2	TGTGCCAGCAGTTTAACGGTAGCGGGGCTCTACGAGCAGTACTTC	CASSLTVAGLYEQYF
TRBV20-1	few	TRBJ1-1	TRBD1	TGCAGTGCCACCCCCTGGGGACAGGAAAGCGAGAGGTCTGAAGCTTTCTTT	CSATPWGQESERSEAFF
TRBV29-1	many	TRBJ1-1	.	TGCAGCGTTGAGGCGGCTCGGAACACTGAAGCTTTCTTT	CSVEAARNTEAFF
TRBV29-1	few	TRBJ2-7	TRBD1	TGCAGCGTTGATTTTCCGACAGGGGGGATAACTAGAGAGCAGTACTTC	CSVDFPTGGITREQYF
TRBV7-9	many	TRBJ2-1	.	TGTGCCAGCAGCTTACTTTGGGGTAATGAGCAGTTCTTC	CASSLLWGNEQFF
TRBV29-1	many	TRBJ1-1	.	TGCAGCGCTCGACGGTTACTTATGAACACTGAAGCTTTCTTT	CSARRLLMNTEAFF